Below, 6 T cell receptor beta chains from the same sample are listed, as sequenced in a study of blood T cell repertoires in COVID-19. Method: immunoSEQ multiplex PCR; TCRdb's copy keeps in-frame clones and lacks some. This sample has 150,000 to 200,000 clones, with approximately 78% found just once. The material sequenced was PBMCs or T cells enriched from blood (not recorded which). The source is a woman between 45 and 60 years old who had recovered from COVID-19.

By share of the sample, this clone is medium-sized. The chain has TRBV19 and TRBJ1-3, with TRBD1 as a possible D gene (6 bases). V was clipped by 7 bases and J by 0 bases, with 7 bases between them. Germline-derived CDR1 and CDR2 are LNHDA and SQIVND (reference sequence). This CDR3 comprises 13 residues. The CDR3 nucleotides are TGTGCCAGTAAAGGGGGCTCTGGAAACACCATATATTTT. It specifies CASKGGSGNTIYF.

V gene TRBV7-3 combines with J gene TRBJ2-5, with D possibly TRBD1 on 5 matching bases. This CDR3 has 13 amino acids. Germline V gene data show CDR1 as SGHTA and CDR2 as FQGTGA. V shed 5 bases and J shed 2 bases, with 9 bases lying between them. CDR3 sequence (DNA): TGTGCCAGCAGCATCAGGGAACAAGAGACCCAGTACTTC. The encoded protein is CASSIREQETQYF.

This rearrangement joins TRBV5-1 to TRBJ2-1; 8 bases are shared with TRBD1. CDR1 and CDR2 from the germline V gene are SGHRS and YFSETQ. The CDR3 contains 15 residues. The trim removed 4 bases at V and 4 bases at J, leaving 7 bases unmatched. CDR3 nucleotides: TGCGCCAGCAGCAGACCAGGGGGCGCATACAATGAGCAGTTCTTC. Translated: CASSRPGGAYNEQFF.

This rearrangement joins TRBV28 to TRBJ1-5; maybe TRBD1 (6 bases). The CDR3 contains 15 residues. CDR1 is MDHEN and CDR2 is SYDVKM in the germline V gene. The ends were cut back, 3 bases at V and 3 bases at J, with 12 bases in the middle. CDR3 in DNA: TGTGCCAGCAGTTTCAGGGGCACGAACAATCAGCCCCAGCATTTT. As protein: CASSFRGTNNQPQHF.

V is TRBV11-3 and J is TRBJ2-2, with a tentative D call TRBD2 (6 bases). The CDR3 totals 16 residues. Trimming pared 5 bases from V and 3 bases from J, leaving 16 bases between. Per germline, CDR1 SGHNT and CDR2 YENEEA. The CDR3 DNA is TGTGCCAGCAGCCCCGGGACTGCCTGGTACACCGGGGAGCTGTTTTTT. Its translation: CASSPGTAWYTGELFF.

This chain uses TRBV2 with TRBJ2-1; D not certain. This CDR3 is built from 14 residues. Trimming took off 3 bases at V and 6 bases at J, with 12 bases between the two ends. Per germline, CDR1 SNHLY and CDR2 FYNNEI. The CDR3 nucleotides are TGTGCCAGCAGTGATCTAGTGGGTAGCAATGAGCAGTTCTTC. Protein: CASSDLVGSNEQFF.